These 14 T cell receptor beta chains came from one sample sequenced in a study of T cell repertoires in cytomegalovirus infection. TCRdb reprocessed the reads via MiXCR and lists one record per CDR3 protein. Counted here are approximately 470,000 distinct CDR3 sequences, under 45% occurring once; the ten biggest clones make up around 44%. No cognate antigen is known for these TCRs. Sequencing was performed on cultured PBMCs, taken from culture after CMV antigen stimulation. These receptors were obtained from a human donor in good health (CMV status not recorded). Some clones in this sample may be carry-over from other donors' samples.

This clonotype was seen many times. The chain links TRBV7-2 to TRBJ2-7, with D unresolved. V lost 4 bases, J lost 2 bases, and 6 bases lay in between. Germline CDR1 reads SGHTA; CDR2 reads FQGNSA. The CDR3 extends over 12 amino acids. The DNA of the CDR3 is TGTGCCAGCAGCTCCTCCGCCTACGAGCAGTACTTC. This gives the protein CASSSSAYEQYF. Full variable domain (remainder filled in from reference TRBV7-2 and TRBJ2-7): GAGVSQSPSNKVTEKGKDVELRCDPISGHTALYWYRQSLGQGLEFLIYFQGNSAPDKSGLPSDRFSAERTGGSVSTLTIQRTQQEDSAVYLCASSSSAYEQYFGPGTRLTVT.

This clonotype has a handful of counts. The CDR3 coding sequence is TGTGCCAGCAGCTTAGAGGATGCGTATGAGCAGTTCTTC. It codes for CASSLEDAYEQFF. V is TRBV7-2 and J is TRBJ2-1; D is undetermined. Germline-derived CDR1 and CDR2 are SGHTA and FQGNSA. The CDR3 runs 13 residues. Trimming took off 1 base at V and 8 bases at J, with 9 bases between the two ends. The full variable domain, rest sourced from reference TRBV7-2 and TRBJ2-1, is GAGVSQSPSNKVTEKGKDVELRCDPISGHTALYWYRQSLGQGLEFLIYFQGNSAPDKSGLPSDRFSAERTGGSVSTLTIQRTQQEDSAVYLCASSLEDAYEQFFGPGTRLTVL.

To note about this clonotype: A read error may explain this, as a much larger clone is one base away. The chain is built from TRBV7-2 and TRBJ2-1; 9 nucleotides line up with TRBD2. The CDR3 is 14 residues long. In germline, CDR1 is SGHTA, CDR2 FQGNSA. CDR3 sequence (DNA): TGTGGCAGCAGCGCAAGCGGGGGGAACAATGAGCAGTTCTTC. Translated: CGSSASGGNNEQFF.

The rearrangement links TRBV7-6 to TRBJ2-7; D may be TRBD1 or TRBD2 (7 bases each). The CDR3 spans 16 residues. CDR1 and CDR2 (germline): SGHVS, FNYEAQ. V gave up 4 bases and J gave up 4 bases, with 20 bases separating them. The CDR3 here is CASSSGEGATFYEQYF. The CDR3 DNA reads as TGTGCCAGCAGCTCAGGGGAGGGGGCAACTTTTTACGAGCAGTACTTC. The full variable domain, with the rest looked up from reference TRBV7-6 and TRBJ2-7, is GAGVSQSPRYKVTKRGQDVALRCDPISGHVSLYWYRQALGQGPEFLTYFNYEAQQDKSGLPNDRFSAERPEGSISTLTIQRTEQRDSAMYRCASSSGEGATFYEQYFGPGTRLTVT.

The genes are TRBV12-3 or TRBV12-4 and TRBJ2-5; 9 positions agree with TRBD1. V trimming: 5 bases; J trimming: 0 bases; junction bases outside the gene matches: 7. This CDR3 has 16 amino acids. Here the CDR3 DNA reads TGTGCCAGCAGTCCCTGGGACAGGGAGTACCAAGAGACCCAGTACTTC. It specifies CASSPWDREYQETQYF.

The rearrangement links TRBV4-1 to TRBJ2-2, with TRBD1 matching over 8 bases. V dropped 2 bases and J dropped 4; count of bases not matched to a gene: 9. Germline V CDR1 and CDR2: MGHRA, YSYEKL. CDR3 length equals 17 residues. CDR3 in amino acids: CASSQSGGQGGTGELFF. The DNA for the CDR3 is TGCGCCAGCAGCCAAAGTGGAGGACAGGGAGGCACCGGGGAGCTGTTTTTT.

The chain combines TRBV10-3 with TRBJ1-2, with D uncertain. This CDR3 region has 15 residues. Germline values: CDR1 ENHRY, CDR2 SYGVKD. Trimming stripped 3 bases from V and 4 bases from J, with 15 bases between. CDR3 sequence (DNA): TGTGCCATCAGTGATCAAGGGAGGGTGGCCTATGGCTACACCTTC. Translation: CAISDQGRVAYGYTF.

The J gene is TRBJ2-5, the V gene TRBV6-1, with D perhaps being TRBD1 or TRBD2 (5 bases each). The CDR3 is 14 amino acids. The germline V gene encodes CDR1 MNHNS and CDR2 SASEGT. The germline V and J ends were trimmed by 7 bases and 4 bases, with 16 bases remaining between them. The CDR3 here is CASMGEGPGETQYF. The CDR3, as DNA: TGTGCCAGCATGGGGGAAGGGCCAGGAGAGACCCAGTACTTC.

The chain is built from TRBV20-1 and TRBJ2-7; tentative D call: TRBD1 (5 bases). Germline values: CDR1 DFQATT, CDR2 SNEGSKA (reference sequence). The CDR3 is made up of 14 amino acids. Deletions cut 3 bases from V and 4 bases from J, with 16 bases between. The CDR3 region has the DNA TGCAGTGCTAGTGAGACAGTTGGGGTTTACGAGCAGTACTTC. It yields the protein CSASETVGVYEQYF.

A word on this clonotype: This may stem from a read error, because a much larger clone lies one nucleotide away. The chain employs TRBV11-3 and TRBJ2-5; 7 bases agree with TRBD2. This CDR3 region has 13 residues. The germline V gene encodes CDR1 SGHNT and CDR2 YENEEA. DNA for the CDR3: TGTGCCGGCAGCCGGACTAGCCAAGAGACCCAGTACTTC. This codes for CAGSRTSQETQYF.

The CDR3 region is CASSPLPTASYTF. The DNA of the CDR3 is TGTGCCAGCAGTCCCCTCCCGACAGCGAGCTACACCTTC. The chain links TRBV12-3 or TRBV12-4 to TRBJ1-2; D perhaps matches TRBD1 (5 bases). This CDR3 region has 13 residues. V dropped 5 bases and J dropped 9 bases, with 16 bases sitting between them.

The J gene is TRBJ1-1, the V gene TRBV29-1; D unresolved. The V gene's germline CDR1 is SQVTM and CDR2 ANQGSEA. The CDR3 is made up of 10 amino acids. In nucleotides, the CDR3 is TGCAGTACAATGAACACTGAAGCTTTCTTT. This sequence encodes CSTMNTEAFF.

The V call is TRBV9, the J call TRBJ1-2, with TRBD1 matching 8 bases. The length of the CDR3 is 18 residues. Germline CDR1 and CDR2: SGDLS and YYNGEE. V lost 4 bases, J lost 3 bases, and 17 bases stayed unmatched. The CDR3 loop is CASSTSPDRALRDYGYTF. CDR3 in DNA: TGTGCCAGCAGCACATCCCCGGACAGGGCCCTTAGGGACTATGGCTACACCTTC.

This clonotype was seen a handful of times. The genes are TRBV7-2 and TRBJ1-1; 9 bases agree with TRBD1. The trim removed 2 bases at V and 7 bases at J, leaving 11 bases unmatched. Per the germline V gene, CDR1 is SGHTA and CDR2 is FQGNSA. There are 16 residues in the CDR3. This chain's CDR3 is CASSLSYGTGISEAFF. The DNA of the CDR3 is TGTGCCAGCAGCTTATCCTACGGGACAGGGATAAGTGAAGCTTTCTTT.